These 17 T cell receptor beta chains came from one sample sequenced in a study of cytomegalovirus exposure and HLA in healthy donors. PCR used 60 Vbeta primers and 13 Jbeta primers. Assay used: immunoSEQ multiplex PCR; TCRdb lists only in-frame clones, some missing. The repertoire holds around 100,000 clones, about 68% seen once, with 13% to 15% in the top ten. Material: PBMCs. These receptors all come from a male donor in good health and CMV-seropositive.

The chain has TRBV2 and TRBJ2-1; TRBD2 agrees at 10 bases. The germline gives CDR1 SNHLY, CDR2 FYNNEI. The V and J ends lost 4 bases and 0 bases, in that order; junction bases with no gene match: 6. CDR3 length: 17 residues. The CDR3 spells CASSVGGLASSYNEQFF. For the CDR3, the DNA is TGTGCCAGCAGTGTTGGGGGACTAGCGAGCTCCTACAATGAGCAGTTCTTC.

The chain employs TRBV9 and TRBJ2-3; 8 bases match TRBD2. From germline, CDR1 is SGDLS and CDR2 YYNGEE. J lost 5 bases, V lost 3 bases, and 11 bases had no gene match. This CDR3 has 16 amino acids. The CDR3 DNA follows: TGTGCCAGCAGCGAGAGGGGACTAGGTTTTAAAGATACGCAGTATTTT. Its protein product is CASSERGLGFKDTQYF.

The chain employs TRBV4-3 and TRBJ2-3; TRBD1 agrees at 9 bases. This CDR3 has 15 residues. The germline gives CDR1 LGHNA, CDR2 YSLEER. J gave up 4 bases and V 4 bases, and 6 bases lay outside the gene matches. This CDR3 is CASSLYRGLSDTQYF. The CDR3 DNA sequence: TGCGCCAGCAGCCTATACAGGGGGCTTTCAGATACGCAGTATTTT.

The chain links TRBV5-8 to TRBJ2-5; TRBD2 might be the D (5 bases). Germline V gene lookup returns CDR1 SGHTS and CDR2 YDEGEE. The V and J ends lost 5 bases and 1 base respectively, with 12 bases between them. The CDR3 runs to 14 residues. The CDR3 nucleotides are TGTGCCAGCAGACGCCTAGGGAGCCAAGAGACCCAGTACTTC. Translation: CASRRLGSQETQYF.

The CDR3 nucleotides are TGTGCCATCGGAGAAACCGGGACAGGGAAATCGGTGGGATCAGATGAGCAGTTCTTC. Translating it yields CAIGETGTGKSVGSDEQFF. This chain uses TRBV10-3 with TRBJ2-1; 9 bases align to TRBD1. The germline CDR1 and CDR2 sequences are ENHRY and SYGVKD. Trimming took 8 bases from V and 8 from J; bases not matched to a gene: 25. This CDR3 region has 19 residues.

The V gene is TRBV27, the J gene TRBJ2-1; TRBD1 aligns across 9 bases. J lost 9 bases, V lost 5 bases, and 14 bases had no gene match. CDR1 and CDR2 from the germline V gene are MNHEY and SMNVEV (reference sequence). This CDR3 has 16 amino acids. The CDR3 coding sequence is TGTGCCAGCAGTCCGGGACAGGGATTAGGGCTAGGTGAGCAGTTCTTC. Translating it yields CASSPGQGLGLGEQFF.

CDR3: CASSAAGLANEQFF. The CDR3 nucleotides are TGTGCCAGCAGCGCAGCGGGTTTAGCCAATGAGCAGTTCTTC. This rearrangement joins TRBV11-3 to TRBJ2-1; the D gene is possibly TRBD2 (6 bases). V shed 5 bases and J shed 6 bases, with 14 bases lying between them. The CDR3 is made up of 14 amino acids. In germline, CDR1 is SGHNT, CDR2 YENEEA.

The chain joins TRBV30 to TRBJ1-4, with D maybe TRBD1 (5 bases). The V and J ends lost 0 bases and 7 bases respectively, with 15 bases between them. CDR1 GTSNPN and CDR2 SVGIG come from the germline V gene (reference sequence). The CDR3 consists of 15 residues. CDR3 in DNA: TGTGCCTGGAGTGTCTCTAGGGGCCTGGGTGAAAAACTGTTTTTT. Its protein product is CAWSVSRGLGEKLFF.

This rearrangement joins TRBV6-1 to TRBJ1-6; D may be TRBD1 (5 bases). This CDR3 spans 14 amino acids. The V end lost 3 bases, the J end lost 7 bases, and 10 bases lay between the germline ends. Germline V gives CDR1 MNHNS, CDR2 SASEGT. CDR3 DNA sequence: TGTGCCAGCAGTGAGTTGACAGCCAATTCACCCCTCCACTTT. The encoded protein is CASSELTANSPLHF.

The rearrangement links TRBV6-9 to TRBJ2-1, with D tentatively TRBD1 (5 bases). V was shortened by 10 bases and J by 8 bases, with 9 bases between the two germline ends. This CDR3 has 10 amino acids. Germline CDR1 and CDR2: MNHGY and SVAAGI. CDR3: CATQGDEQFF. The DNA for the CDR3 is TGTGCCACCCAAGGGGATGAGCAGTTCTTC.

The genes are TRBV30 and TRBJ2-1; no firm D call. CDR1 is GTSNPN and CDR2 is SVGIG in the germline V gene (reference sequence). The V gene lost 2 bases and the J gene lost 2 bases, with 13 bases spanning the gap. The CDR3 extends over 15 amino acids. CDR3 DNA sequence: TGTGCCTGGAGTTCAGGCCCCAACACCTACAATGAGCAGTTCTTC. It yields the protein CAWSSGPNTYNEQFF.

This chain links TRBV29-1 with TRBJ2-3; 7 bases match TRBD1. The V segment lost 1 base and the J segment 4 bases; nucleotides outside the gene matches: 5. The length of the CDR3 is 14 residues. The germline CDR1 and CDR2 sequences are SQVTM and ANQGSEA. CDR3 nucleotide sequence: TGCAGCGTTGAAGGACAGGGAATCGCAGATACGCAGTATTTT. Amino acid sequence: CSVEGQGIADTQYF.

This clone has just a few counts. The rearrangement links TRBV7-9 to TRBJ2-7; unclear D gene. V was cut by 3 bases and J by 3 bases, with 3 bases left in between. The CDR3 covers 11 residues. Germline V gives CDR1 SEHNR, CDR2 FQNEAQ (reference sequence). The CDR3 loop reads CASSLSYEQYF. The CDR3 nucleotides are TGTGCCAGCAGCTTGAGCTACGAGCAGTACTTC.

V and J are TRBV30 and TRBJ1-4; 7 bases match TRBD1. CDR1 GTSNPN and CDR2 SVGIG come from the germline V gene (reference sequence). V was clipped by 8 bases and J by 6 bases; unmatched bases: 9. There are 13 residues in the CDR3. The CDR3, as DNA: TGTGCCAGCAAGGGACAGCCTGATGAAAAACTGTTTTTT. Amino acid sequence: CASKGQPDEKLFF.

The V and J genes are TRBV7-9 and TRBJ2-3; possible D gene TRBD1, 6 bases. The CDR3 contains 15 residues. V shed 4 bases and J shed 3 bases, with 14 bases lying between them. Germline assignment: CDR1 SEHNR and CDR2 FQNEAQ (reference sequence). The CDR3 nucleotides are TGTGCCAGCAGCTCAACAGGGATGGGGACAGATACGCAGTATTTT. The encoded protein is CASSSTGMGTDTQYF.

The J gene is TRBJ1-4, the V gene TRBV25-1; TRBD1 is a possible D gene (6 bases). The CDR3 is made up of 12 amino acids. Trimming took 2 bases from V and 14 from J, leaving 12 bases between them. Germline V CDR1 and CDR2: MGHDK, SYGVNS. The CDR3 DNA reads TGTGCCAGCAGTGAAACGGGGGGCAGGCTGTTTTTT. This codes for CASSETGGRLFF. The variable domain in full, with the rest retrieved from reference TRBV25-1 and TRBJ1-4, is EADIYQTPRYLVIGTGKKITLECSQTMGHDKMYWYQQDPGMELHLIHYSYGVNSTEKGDLSSESTVSRIRTEHFPLTLESARPSHTSQYLCASSETGGRLFFGSGTQLSVL.

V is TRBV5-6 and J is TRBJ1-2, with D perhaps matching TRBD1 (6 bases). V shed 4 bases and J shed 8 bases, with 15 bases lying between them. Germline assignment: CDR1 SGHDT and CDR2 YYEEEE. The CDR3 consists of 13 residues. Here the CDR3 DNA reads TGTGCCAGCAGCCGGCCGGACAGAGGAGGCTACACCTTC. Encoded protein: CASSRPDRGGYTF.